This is a list of T cell receptor beta chains from one sample in a study of OX40 agonist ivuxolimab in advanced cancers. Produced via immunoSEQ multiplex PCR; TCRdb's table is partial and in-frame only. Of tens of thousands of clones listed, roughly four fifths are singletons. Sequencing used CD4+ or CD8+ T cells sorted from blood, obtained in a trial of the OX40 agonist ivuxolimab. The receptors shown here come from an adult with an advanced solid tumor such as melanoma, head and neck, liver or kidney cancer. Each CDR3 is given without its conserved first and last residue. D genes are given only for firm matches. Not all rows give a size; the values are once, few, many and, for expanded clones, a class.

v_call	d_call	clone_size	j_call	cdr3_aa
TRBV5-1	NA	NA	TRBJ2-3	ASSLDARDRFGTDTQY
TRBV11-3	NA	NA	TRBJ2-2	ASSLDQVGDIETGELF
TRBV2	TRBD2	NA	TRBJ2-5	ASSWTSGVQETQY
TRBV7-3	TRBD2	NA	TRBJ2-5	ASSAGTSGETQY
TRBV5-6	NA	NA	TRBJ2-7	ASSLGPGSSYEQY
TRBV7-2	NA	NA	TRBJ1-6	ASTNVMAAPYNSPLH
TRBV18	NA	NA	TRBJ2-7	ASSPRPSSSYEQY
TRBV12-5	TRBD1	NA	TRBJ1-2	ASGLVMRTGEPPNYGYT
TRBV6-5	NA	once	TRBJ1-2	ASSSRAGVVGGYT
TRBV11-1	TRBD1	NA	TRBJ2-1	ASSHPGTGDEQF
TRBV6-5	NA	NA	TRBJ1-1	ASCRRNTEAF
TRBV9	NA	NA	TRBJ2-3	ASSGEQYTQY
TRBV4-2	NA	few	TRBJ2-3	ASSQDRAAADTQY
TRBV6-1	NA	NA	TRBJ1-5	ASSEVKVDQPQH
TRBV28	TRBD2	NA	TRBJ2-5	ASSSGTSGKETQY
TRBV5-1	NA	NA	TRBJ1-5	ASSKGTDNQPQH
TRBV28	NA	NA	TRBJ1-2	ASSSITVRGGHYGYT
TRBV6-1	NA	NA	TRBJ1-6	ASRLVNNSPLH
TRBV5-6	TRBD2	NA	TRBJ2-3	ASSALAGGLWEDTQY
TRBV29-1	TRBD2	NA	TRBJ2-1	SVEDRITSGMGSYNEQF
TRBV5-1	NA	NA	TRBJ2-3	ASSGQGGTDTQY
TRBV5-4	NA	NA	TRBJ2-5	ASSPATLLASQETQY
TRBV29-1	NA	NA	TRBJ1-5	SVGGGTGQPQH
TRBV9	NA	once	TRBJ1-2	ASSVEGDRSYGYT
TRBV11-2	NA	NA	TRBJ2-3	ASSLERPDTQY
TRBV18	NA	NA	TRBJ2-3	ASSPLSQYTDTQY
TRBV7-3	NA	NA	TRBJ2-5	ASSLSPGMETQY
TRBV6-6	NA	NA	TRBJ1-2	ASSSDLFYGYT
TRBV28	TRBD1	NA	TRBJ1-4	ASSSGQGVF
TRBV6-5	NA	NA	TRBJ1-1	ASRAGQILGAEAF
TRBV7-3	TRBD2	NA	TRBJ2-2	ASSRGRTSEGRSTGELF
TRBV29-1	TRBD1	NA	TRBJ1-5	SVGGTGGIAGQPQH
TRBV28	NA	NA	TRBJ1-2	ASSLLSEGYT
TRBV10-3	TRBD2	NA	TRBJ2-3	AISEEASGVGDTQY
TRBV6-5	NA	NA	TRBJ1-2	ASSYGGGPSYGYT
TRBV2	TRBD2	NA	TRBJ2-3	ATPSTSSFSSTDTQY
TRBV28	NA	NA	TRBJ1-2	ASNQLLGGANGYT
TRBV5-6	TRBD1	NA	TRBJ2-5	ASSLLGGAEETQY
TRBV5-1	NA	NA	TRBJ1-4	ASSLARQVGAATNEKLF
TRBV6-5	NA	NA	TRBJ1-3	ASKPGHSGNTIY
TRBV21-1	NA	once	TRBJ2-7	ASTLKRRGAYEQY
TRBV6-1	NA	NA	TRBJ2-7	ASTLGSGAGEQY
TRBV30	TRBD1	NA	TRBJ2-2	AWSVADRGTGELF
TRBV27	NA	NA	TRBJ1-3	ASSLYRHLSGNTIY
TRBV9	TRBD1	NA	TRBJ1-3	ASSPRTGGNTIY
TRBV4-1	NA	NA	TRBJ2-5	ASSQLVPETQY
TRBV28	NA	NA	TRBJ2-7	ASSPGIRLYEQY
TRBV9	TRBD1	NA	TRBJ2-3	ASSVGRGPGTDTQY
TRBV11-2	TRBD2	NA	TRBJ2-1	ASAPGGSYNEQF
TRBV9	TRBD1	NA	TRBJ2-7	ASSVEAGSGAGGLV